This T cell receptor beta chain came from a study of OX40 agonist ivuxolimab in advanced cancers. V trimming: 8 bases; J trimming: 2 bases; junction bases outside the gene matches: 5. This CDR3 comprises 14 residues. Germline CDR1 and CDR2: LNHDA and SQIVND (reference sequence). The assay was immunoSEQ multiplex PCR, and TCRdb's table has in-frame clones only and misses some. The data hold fewer than 50,000 clones, with roughly four fifths observed a single time. Study-wide points: CD8+ T cells (on average) carried more expanded clones than CD4+ T cells.

This clone is labeled medium-sized. The antigen remains undetermined. The receptor's source is an adult with an advanced solid tumor such as melanoma, head and neck, liver or kidney cancer. Sequenced here: CD4+ or CD8+ T cells sorted from blood, sampled in a trial of the OX40 agonist ivuxolimab. The V gene is TRBV19, the J gene TRBJ2-7; 11 bases map to TRBD2. The CDR3 reads CASGTSGNTYEQYF. DNA of the CDR3: TGTGCCAGTGGGACTAGCGGCAACACCTACGAGCAGTACTTC. Full variable domain (remainder filled in from reference TRBV19 and TRBJ2-7): DGGITQSPKYLFRKEGQNVTLSCEQNLNHDAMYWYRQDPGQGLRLIYYSQIVNDFQKGDIAEGYSVSREKKESFPLTVTSAQKNPTAFYLCASGTSGNTYEQYFGPGTRLTVT.